Sequencing of this TCR beta chain was carried out in a study of human CD8 memory T cell subsets. Study-wide points: Diversity was similarly high in stem-like memory and precursor exhausted T cells, which was not the case for effector memory cells. Precursor exhausted T cells shared very few clonotypes with stem-like memory T cells.

As to this clonotype: The antigen remains unidentified.

Extraction of RNA, which was performed with an RNeasy Mini Kit, drew on duplicate vials of 150,000 sorted CD8+ T cells per subset. Germline values: CDR1 MGHRA, CDR2 YSYEKL. CDR3 length equals 14 residues. UMI-labeled 5' RACE yielded the TCR beta libraries. Authors' data handling: Functional CDR3 beta clonotype counts ranged from 3,000 to 18,000 in each TCR beta library. TCRdb re-called the 5' RACE reads and catalogs CDR3 proteins one per entry, DNA excluded. Here the V and J calls rest on TCRdb's processing, not on the authors' analysis. This sample's clone table lists approximately 11,000 distinct CDR3 sequences.

Sequencing was carried out using CD8+ T cells from PBMCs. V usage is TRBV4-1 and J usage is TRBJ2-7. The TCR originated in a human donor in good health. The CDR3 region is CASSQEGLGYEQYF.